Below are 23 T cell receptor beta chains sequenced from a single sample in a study of regulatory T cells in long-lasting Graves disease. Relying on iRepertoire HTBI primers and Arm-PCR of CDR3 regions, the team built TCR beta libraries. TCRdb re-analysed the multiplex PCR reads in MiXCR, keeping a single row per CDR3 protein. Of around 450,000 distinct CDR3 sequences in the sample, 20% to 25% were seen once. The sample's time point: persistent/refractory GD, antithyroid drugs over 5 years with positive TRAb. PBMC RNA served as the TCR library source. The sequencing here drew on peripheral blood mononuclear cells (PBMCs), taken when the disease was refractory, from a patient treated with antithyroid drugs. The receptor set was obtained from a female donor with Graves disease.

Many counts were recorded for this clonotype. The genes are TRBV20-1 and TRBJ2-2; 12 bases agree with TRBD1. Germline loops: CDR1 DFQATT, CDR2 SNEGSKA (reference sequence). This CDR3 is 15 amino acids long. With V trimmed by 5 bases and J by 5 bases, 6 bases remained unmatched. The CDR3 DNA reads TGCAGTGCTCCGGGACAGGGGGCGGAAACCGGGGAGCTGTTTTTT. As protein: CSAPGQGAETGELFF.

This clonotype was observed many times. The chain has TRBV27 and TRBJ1-4, with 7 bases fitting TRBD1. Germline lookup yields CDR1 MNHEY and CDR2 SMNVEV (reference sequence). V was pared by 4 bases and J by 7 bases, with 9 bases of the junction left unmatched. This CDR3 contains 15 residues. This CDR3 reads CASSSNRGSGEKLFF. CDR3 nucleotides: TGTGCCAGCAGTTCGAACAGGGGATCGGGTGAAAAACTGTTTTTT.

In this sample, this clonotype turned up many times. This chain connects TRBV28 to TRBJ1-1; D is unresolved. CDR3 length: 12 residues. The germline CDR1 and CDR2 sequences are MDHEN and SYDVKM. The V end lost 9 bases, the J end lost 1 base, and 9 bases lay between the germline ends. Written as DNA, the CDR3 is TGTGCCAGTGGAGGGCAGAACACTGAAGCTTTCTTT. Amino acids: CASGGQNTEAFF. The variable domain in full, completed from reference TRBV28 and TRBJ1-1, reads DVKVTQSSRYLVKRTGEKVFLECVQDMDHENMFWYRQDPGLGLRLIYFSYDVKMKEKGDIPEGYSVSREKKERFSLILESASTNQTSMYLCASGGQNTEAFFGQGTRLTVV.

This clonotype was counted a few times. J is TRBJ2-7 and V is TRBV24-1, with 10 bases lining up with TRBD1. Looked up from germline, CDR1 is KGHDR and CDR2 is SFDVKD. V shed 6 bases, J shed 7 bases, and the junction held 17 bases outside the gene matches. This CDR3 contains 17 residues. The CDR3: CATSTGRGQGGFSEQYF. For the CDR3, the DNA is TGTGCCACCAGTACTGGGCGAGGACAGGGGGGGTTTTCGGAGCAGTACTTC.

This clonotype has more than one count but fewer than ten. The rearrangement links TRBV20-1 to TRBJ2-7, with TRBD2 identical over 8 bases. This CDR3 has 16 amino acids. The germline gives CDR1 DFQATT, CDR2 SNEGSKA (reference sequence). The V gene end was trimmed by 3 bases and the J gene end by 0 bases; junction bases not matched to a gene: 10. DNA of the CDR3: TGCAGTGCTAGTCCTAGTACTAGCGGACGCTCCTACGAGCAGTACTTC. Its translation: CSASPSTSGRSYEQYF.

This clonotype showed up just a few times. This chain links TRBV28 with TRBJ1-1, with D tentatively TRBD1 (6 bases). Germline CDR1 is MDHEN and CDR2 is SYDVKM. This CDR3 contains 11 residues. Trimming shortened V by 6 bases and J by 11 bases, and 13 bases separated the two germline ends. CDR3 sequence (DNA): TGTGCCAGCAGGTTCAGGGGTTTCGCTTTCTTT. Amino acids: CASRFRGFAFF.

The chain uses TRBV6-5 and TRBJ1-5, with unresolved D. Trimming shortened V by 2 bases and J by 5 bases, and 16 bases separated the two germline ends. The CDR3 totals 16 residues. Germline CDR1 is MNHEY and CDR2 is SVGAGI. In DNA form, the CDR3 reads TGTGCCAGCAGTTACACCTTTGGGCAGGCGGATCAGCCCCAGCATTTT. It translates to CASSYTFGQADQPQHF.

The chain carries TRBV10-3 and TRBJ2-3; D might be TRBD1 (5 bases). This CDR3 region has 14 residues. Trimming left V 7 bases short and J 1 base short, with 12 bases between. Per the germline V gene, CDR1 is ENHRY and CDR2 is SYGVKD. CDR3 residues: CAIIIDSGTDTQYF. DNA for the CDR3: TGTGCCATCATCATCGACAGTGGCACAGATACGCAGTATTTT.

This clonotype occurred many times. The chain has TRBV7-9 and TRBJ1-1; D is unclear. Per the germline V gene, CDR1 is SEHNR and CDR2 is FQNEAQ (reference sequence). Trimming shortened V by 1 base and J by 10 bases, and 7 bases separated the two germline ends. The CDR3 extends over 11 amino acids. The CDR3 DNA is TGTGCCAGCAGCTTAGGTGGTGGAGCTTTCTTT. This codes for CASSLGGGAFF.

This clonotype was picked up a small number of times. This chain connects TRBV28 to TRBJ2-3; 9 positions match TRBD2. Losses at the gene ends were 10 bases for V and 4 bases for J; bases not matched to a gene: 18. The germline gives CDR1 MDHEN, CDR2 SYDVKM. CDR3 length equals 17 residues. The CDR3 spells CATAPVRLAERSDTQYF. The CDR3 nucleotides are TGTGCCACCGCACCCGTAAGACTAGCGGAAAGATCAGATACGCAGTATTTT.

For this clonotype: A read error may produce the germline difference seen at one junction end. V and J are TRBV9 and TRBJ2-7; perhaps TRBD2 as D (7 bases). The CDR3 spans 15 residues. CDR1 SGDLS and CDR2 YYNGEE come from the germline V gene. CDR3 nucleotide sequence: TGTGCCAGTAGCGTAGGAGCGGGGACATCCTACGAGCAGTACTTC. It encodes CASSVGAGTSYEQYF.

This clonotype has at least ten counts. The J gene is TRBJ2-3, the V gene TRBV16, with TRBD2 identical over 11 bases. Trimming removed 6 bases from V and 4 bases from J; junction bases left unmatched: 9. Per germline, CDR1 KGHSY and CDR2 FQNENV. The CDR3 loop spans 16 amino acids. The CDR3 bases are TGTGCCAGCAGTCTCGGTCTAGCGGGAGGAGCAGATACGCAGTATTTT. Protein: CASSLGLAGGADTQYF.

This chain connects TRBV3-1 to TRBJ2-3; the D gene is possibly TRBD2 (6 bases). V shed 3 bases and J shed 9 bases, with 13 bases lying between them. The CDR3 runs to 13 residues. Germline V gene sequence: CDR1 LGHDT, CDR2 YNNKEL (reference sequence). The chain's CDR3 is CASSQEGGVTQYF. CDR3 DNA: TGTGCCAGCAGCCAGGAGGGAGGAGTCACGCAGTATTTT.

This clonotype appeared many times. This chain links TRBV11-2 with TRBJ1-4, with D possibly matching TRBD1 (6 bases). The length of the CDR3 is 14 residues. The germline CDR1 and CDR2 sequences are SGHAT and FQNNGV. V was clipped by 4 bases and J by 5 bases, with 11 bases between them. In nucleotides, the CDR3 is TGTGCCAGCAGCTCGACAGGTTGGAATGAAAAACTGTTTTTT. Residues: CASSSTGWNEKLFF.

This clonotype was observed a handful of times. The V and J genes are TRBV4-3 and TRBJ2-5, with TRBD1 matching over 8 bases. The length of the CDR3 is 15 residues. The germline V gene has CDR1 LGHNA and CDR2 YSLEER. The V gene end was trimmed by 4 bases and the J gene end by 3 bases; junction bases not matched to a gene: 7. This CDR3 is CASSPGQGGKETQYF. CDR3 in DNA: TGCGCCAGCAGCCCAGGACAGGGTGGGAAAGAGACCCAGTACTTC.

The gene calls are TRBV5-6 and TRBJ1-4; D might be TRBD1 (6 bases). V lost 0 bases and J lost 7, with 10 bases in between. The CDR3 loop spans 14 amino acids. CDR1 is SGHDT, CDR2 YYEEEE, per germline. The CDR3 DNA is TGTGCCAGCAGCTTGGCGGCAGGGGTTGAAAAACTGTTTTTT. Its protein is CASSLAAGVEKLFF.

This clonotype was counted once. One base separates it from a far larger clone, so it is likely a read error. The V and J genes are TRBV6-1 and TRBJ1-1, with D unclear. Per germline, CDR1 MNHNS and CDR2 SASEGT. This CDR3 has 13 residues. V shed 6 bases and J shed 1 base, with 9 bases lying between them. In DNA form, the CDR3 reads TGTGCCAGCAGCTGGACGAAGAACACTGAAGCTTTCTTT. It specifies CASSWTKNTEAFF.

The V call is TRBV10-3, the J call TRBJ1-3, with unresolved D. The V gene's germline CDR1 is ENHRY and CDR2 SYGVKD. The CDR3 spans 12 residues. Trimming cost V 10 bases and J 1 base, with 8 bases left between them. The CDR3 region is CATAGSGNTIYF. The DNA of the CDR3 is TGTGCCACCGCTGGATCTGGAAACACCATATATTTT.

The J gene is TRBJ2-7, the V gene TRBV5-1; D may be TRBD2 (6 bases). CDR1 and CDR2 (germline): SGHRS, YFSETQ. Trimming took 5 bases from V and 3 from J, leaving 15 bases between them. This CDR3 has 14 amino acids. The CDR3 DNA follows: TGCGCCAGCAGGGAGGCGGGACCGCGCTACGAGCAGTACTTC. It translates to CASREAGPRYEQYF.

This chain uses TRBV11-3 with TRBJ1-1; D not resolved. V lost 4 bases to trimming and J lost 1 base, with 13 bases between them. Per the germline V gene, CDR1 is SGHNT and CDR2 is YENEEA. The CDR3 is 15 residues long. CDR3 sequence reads: CASSSGSSGNTEAFF. The DNA of the CDR3 is TGTGCCAGCAGCTCGGGCAGCTCAGGGAACACTGAAGCTTTCTTT.

This sequence joins TRBV5-5 and TRBJ1-6; the D is unclear. Germline CDR1 is SGHKS and CDR2 is YYEKEE (reference sequence). V lost 0 bases, J lost 1 base, and 8 bases lay in between. The CDR3 contains 16 residues. CDR3 nucleotides: TGTGCCAGCAGCTTGGATTTGGCGTCCTATAATTCACCCCTCCACTTT. It codes for CASSLDLASYNSPLHF.

This clonotype was observed a handful of times. As DNA, the CDR3 is TGTGCCAGTAGGCCCACCGGGACAGGGTATGAAAAACTGTTTTTT. It is translated as CASRPTGTGYEKLFF. The chain carries TRBV19 and TRBJ1-4, with 9 bases lining up with TRBD1. CDR1 and CDR2 (germline): LNHDA, SQIVND (reference sequence). CDR3 length: 15 residues. Trimming at V came to 6 bases and at J to 6 bases, leaving 8 bases not matched to a gene.

This clonotype was recorded once. J is TRBJ2-2 and V is TRBV18; TRBD2 matches at 11 bases. This CDR3 comprises 16 residues. The germline V gene has CDR1 KGHSH and CDR2 LQKENI. Germline trimming cut 5 bases from V and 4 bases from J; bases unmatched to any gene: 6. CDR3 region: CASSSRLAGLTGELFF. CDR3 bases: TGTGCCAGCTCATCCAGACTAGCGGGGCTCACCGGGGAGCTGTTTTTT.